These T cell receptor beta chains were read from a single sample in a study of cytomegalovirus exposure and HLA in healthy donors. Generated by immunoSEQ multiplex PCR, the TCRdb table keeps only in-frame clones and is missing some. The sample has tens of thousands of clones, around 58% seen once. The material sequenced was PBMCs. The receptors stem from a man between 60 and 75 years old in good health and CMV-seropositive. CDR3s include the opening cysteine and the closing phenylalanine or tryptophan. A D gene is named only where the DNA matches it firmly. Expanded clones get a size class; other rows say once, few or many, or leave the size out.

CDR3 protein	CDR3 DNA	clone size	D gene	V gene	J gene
CASSAKRVGINTEAFF	TGTGCCAGCAGCGCCAAGCGGGTGGGCATCAACACTGAAGCTTTCTTT	NA	NA	TRBV2	TRBJ1-1
CAWSGRRNTGELFF	TGTGCCTGGAGTGGTAGAAGGAACACCGGGGAGCTGTTTTTT	NA	NA	TRBV30	TRBJ2-2
CASSFDSSYEQYF	TGTGCCAGCAGCTTCGACAGCTCCTACGAGCAGTACTTC	NA	NA	TRBV7-9	TRBJ2-7
CASSDGGQARTDTQYF	TGTGCCAGCAGCGACGGAGGTCAGGCGCGCACAGATACGCAGTATTTT	NA	NA	TRBV7-9	TRBJ2-3
CASSPGEASNTQYF	TGTGCCAGCTCACCAGGCGAGGCCTCTAATACGCAGTATTTT	NA	NA	TRBV18	TRBJ2-3
CASSYNGQEQYF	TGTGCCAGCAGTTACAATGGACAGGAGCAGTACTTC	few	NA	TRBV6-5	TRBJ2-7
CASSLTRGQETGELFF	TGCGCCAGCAGCCTTACCAGGGGGCAAGAAACCGGGGAGCTGTTTTTT	once	TRBD1	TRBV5-1	TRBJ2-2
CASSQGDRDEKLFF	TGTGCCAGCAGCCAAGGGGACAGGGATGAAAAACTGTTTTTT	NA	TRBD1	TRBV4-2	TRBJ1-4
CASMGLAGYEQYF	TGTGCCAGCATGGGACTAGCGGGTTACGAGCAGTACTTC	NA	TRBD2	TRBV27	TRBJ2-7
CASSLSRLAGETQYF	TGTGCCAGCAGCCTCTCGCGACTAGCGGGAGAGACCCAGTACTTC	NA	TRBD2	TRBV7-6	TRBJ2-5
CASSPSLGGNEQFF	TGCGCCAGCAGCCCCTCGCTCGGGGGGAATGAGCAGTTCTTC	NA	TRBD2	TRBV5-1	TRBJ2-1
CASQGPYEQYF	TGTGCCAGTCAGGGTCCCTACGAGCAGTACTTC	NA	NA	TRBV19	TRBJ2-7
CASSLALGPGANVLTF	TGTGCCAGCAGCTTAGCGTTGGGGCCTGGGGCCAACGTCCTGACTTTC	NA	NA	TRBV7-9	TRBJ2-6
CASSATTLSSYEQYF	TGTGCCAGCAGTGCCACTACCTTGAGCTCCTACGAGCAGTACTTC	few	NA	TRBV2	TRBJ2-7
CASSQGRGQETQYF	TGCGCCAGCAGCCAAGGCAGGGGGCAAGAGACCCAGTACTTC	NA	TRBD1	TRBV4-1	TRBJ2-5
CASSFLTGGETQYF	TGTGCCAGCAGTTTCCTCACAGGGGGCGAGACCCAGTACTTC	NA	TRBD1	TRBV28	TRBJ2-5
CASSIDWTGASYGYTF	TGTGCCAGTAGTATAGACTGGACAGGCGCCAGCTATGGCTACACCTTC	few	TRBD1	TRBV19	TRBJ1-2
CASSYLSGHNTGELFF	TGTGCCAGCAGTTACCTATCTGGTCATAACACCGGGGAGCTGTTTTTT	once	NA	TRBV6-5	TRBJ2-2
CASSLEPGGPYGYTF	TGTGCCAGCAGCCTCGAACCAGGAGGGCCATATGGCTACACCTTC	NA	NA	TRBV27	TRBJ1-2
CASSLVAGPNQPQHF	TGTGCCAGCAGCTTAGTGGCAGGGCCAAATCAGCCCCAGCATTTT	NA	NA	TRBV7-2	TRBJ1-5
CASSLETGGANVLTF	TGTGCCAGCAGCTTGGAAACAGGTGGGGCCAACGTCCTGACTTTC	NA	NA	TRBV5-6	TRBJ2-6